The source of this T cell receptor (beta chain) is a study of shared clonotypes between healthy human individuals. A CD45RA-negative memory subset and a CD45RA+ naive subset were separated from the CD4+ cells. A word on this clone: The antigen is not known.

Sequenced by immunoSEQ multiplex PCR; TCRdb stores in-frame clones only, minus some. Of 2,100,000 or so clones in the sample, nearly 97% are singletons; the top ten hold roughly 0.13%. Study outcomes and limitations: In general, naive subsets displayed greater estimated richness than memory subsets did.

This CDR3 is 14 amino acids long. Trimming cost V 3 bases and J 4 bases; bases outside gene matches: 4. The germline V gene has CDR1 SGDLS and CDR2 YYNGEE. Sequenced: naive CD4+ T cells sorted from blood. Subset described: CD45RA+ positively selected. The TCR originated in a man between 18 and 29 years old in good health. V is TRBV9 and J is TRBJ2-1, with TRBD1 identical over 7 bases. CDR3 DNA: TGTGCCAGCAGCGGACCGGGACAGTACAATGAGCAGTTCTTC. Protein sequence: CASSGPGQYNEQFF.